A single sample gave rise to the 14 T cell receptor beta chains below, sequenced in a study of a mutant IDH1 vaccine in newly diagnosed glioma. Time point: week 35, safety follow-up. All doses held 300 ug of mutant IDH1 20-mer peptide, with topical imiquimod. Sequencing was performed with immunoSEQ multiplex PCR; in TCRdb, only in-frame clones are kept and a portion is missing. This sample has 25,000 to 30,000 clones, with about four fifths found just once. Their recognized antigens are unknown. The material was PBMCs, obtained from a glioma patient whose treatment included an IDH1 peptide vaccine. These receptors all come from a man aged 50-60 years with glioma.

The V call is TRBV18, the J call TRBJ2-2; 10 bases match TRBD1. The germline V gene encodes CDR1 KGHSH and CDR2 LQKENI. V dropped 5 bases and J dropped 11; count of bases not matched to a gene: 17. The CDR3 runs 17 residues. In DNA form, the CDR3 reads TGTGCCAGCTCATCGCCCAATCCGGGACAGGGGTTGTCTGAGCTGTTTTTT. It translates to CASSSPNPGQGLSELFF.

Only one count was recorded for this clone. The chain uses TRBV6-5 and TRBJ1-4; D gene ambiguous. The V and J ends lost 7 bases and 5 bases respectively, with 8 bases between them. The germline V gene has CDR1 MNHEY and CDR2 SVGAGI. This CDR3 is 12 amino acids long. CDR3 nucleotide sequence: TGTGCCAGCACCCGAGACAATGAAAAACTGTTTTTT. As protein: CASTRDNEKLFF.

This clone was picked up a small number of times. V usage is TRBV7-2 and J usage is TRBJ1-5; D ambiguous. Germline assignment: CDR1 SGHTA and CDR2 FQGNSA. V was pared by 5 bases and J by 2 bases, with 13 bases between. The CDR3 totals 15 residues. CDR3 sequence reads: CASSVGGSGNQPQHF. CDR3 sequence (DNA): TGTGCCAGCAGCGTCGGAGGGTCTGGCAATCAGCCCCAGCATTTT.

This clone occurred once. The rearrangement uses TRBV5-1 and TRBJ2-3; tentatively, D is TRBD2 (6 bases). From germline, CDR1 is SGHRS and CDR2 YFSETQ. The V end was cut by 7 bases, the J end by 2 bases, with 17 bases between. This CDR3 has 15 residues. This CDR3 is CASRPGLSLTDTQYF. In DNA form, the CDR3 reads TGCGCCAGCCGACCGGGACTCAGCCTCACAGATACGCAGTATTTT.

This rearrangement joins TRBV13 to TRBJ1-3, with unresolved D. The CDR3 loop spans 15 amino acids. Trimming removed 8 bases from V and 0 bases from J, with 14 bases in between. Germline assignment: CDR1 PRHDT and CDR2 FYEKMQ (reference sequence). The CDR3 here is CASHNVICSGNTIYF. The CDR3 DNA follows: TGTGCCAGCCACAACGTAATATGCTCTGGAAACACCATATATTTT.

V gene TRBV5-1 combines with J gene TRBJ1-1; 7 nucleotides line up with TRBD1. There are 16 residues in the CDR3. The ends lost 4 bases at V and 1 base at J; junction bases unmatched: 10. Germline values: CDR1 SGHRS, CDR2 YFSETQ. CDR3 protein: CASSLTGKGRNTEAFF. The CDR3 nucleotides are TGCGCCAGCAGCCTGACAGGGAAGGGCAGGAACACTGAAGCTTTCTTT.

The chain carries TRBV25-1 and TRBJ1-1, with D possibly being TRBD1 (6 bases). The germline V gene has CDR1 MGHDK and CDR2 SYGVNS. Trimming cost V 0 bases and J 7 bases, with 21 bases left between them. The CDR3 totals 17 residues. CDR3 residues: CASSEYLASGENVEAFF. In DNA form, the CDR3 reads TGTGCCAGCAGTGAATACCTGGCTTCAGGGGAAAATGTTGAAGCTTTCTTT.

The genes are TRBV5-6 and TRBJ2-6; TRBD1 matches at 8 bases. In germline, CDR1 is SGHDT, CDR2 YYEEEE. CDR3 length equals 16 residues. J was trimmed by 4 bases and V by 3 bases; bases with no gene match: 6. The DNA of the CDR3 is TGTGCCAGCAGCTGGGACAGGCCGGGAGGGGCCAACGTCCTGACTTTC. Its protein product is CASSWDRPGGANVLTF.

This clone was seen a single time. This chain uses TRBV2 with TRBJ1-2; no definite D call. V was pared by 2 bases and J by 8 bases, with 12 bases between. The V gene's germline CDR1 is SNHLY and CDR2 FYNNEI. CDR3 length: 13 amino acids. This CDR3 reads CASSENRGDGYTF. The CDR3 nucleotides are TGTGCCAGCAGTGAAAACCGGGGTGACGGCTACACCTTC.

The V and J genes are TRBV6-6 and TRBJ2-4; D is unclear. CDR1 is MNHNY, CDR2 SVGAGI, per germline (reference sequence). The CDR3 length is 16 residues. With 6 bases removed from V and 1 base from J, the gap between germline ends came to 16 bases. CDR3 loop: CASSPPGELAKNIQYF. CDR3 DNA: TGTGCCAGCAGCCCCCCCGGCGAGCTTGCCAAAAACATTCAGTACTTC.

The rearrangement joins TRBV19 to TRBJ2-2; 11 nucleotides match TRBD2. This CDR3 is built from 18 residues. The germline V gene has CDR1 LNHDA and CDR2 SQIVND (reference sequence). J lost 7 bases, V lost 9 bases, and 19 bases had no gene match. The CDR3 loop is CARPTTGTSGTKNGELFF. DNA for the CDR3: TGTGCCAGACCTACCACCGGGACTAGCGGAACAAAGAACGGGGAGCTGTTTTTT.

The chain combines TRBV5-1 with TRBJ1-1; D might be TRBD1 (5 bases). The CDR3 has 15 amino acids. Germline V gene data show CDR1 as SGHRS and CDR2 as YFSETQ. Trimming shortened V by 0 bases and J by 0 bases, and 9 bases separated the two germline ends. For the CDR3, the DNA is TGCGCCAGCAGCTTGGTTCAGGGTTTGAACACTGAAGCTTTCTTT. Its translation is CASSLVQGLNTEAFF.

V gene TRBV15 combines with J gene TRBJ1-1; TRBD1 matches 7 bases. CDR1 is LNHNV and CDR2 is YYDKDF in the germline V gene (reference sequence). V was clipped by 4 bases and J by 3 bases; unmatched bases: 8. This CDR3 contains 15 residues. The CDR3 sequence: CATSTPTGSYTEAFF. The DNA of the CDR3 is TGTGCCACCAGCACTCCGACAGGGAGCTACACTGAAGCTTTCTTT.

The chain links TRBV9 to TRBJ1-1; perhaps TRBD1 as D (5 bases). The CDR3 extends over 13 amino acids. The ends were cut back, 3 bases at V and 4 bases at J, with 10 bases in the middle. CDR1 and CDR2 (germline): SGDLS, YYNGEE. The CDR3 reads CASSDGAGTEAFF. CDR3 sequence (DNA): TGTGCCAGCAGCGATGGGGCGGGCACTGAAGCTTTCTTT.